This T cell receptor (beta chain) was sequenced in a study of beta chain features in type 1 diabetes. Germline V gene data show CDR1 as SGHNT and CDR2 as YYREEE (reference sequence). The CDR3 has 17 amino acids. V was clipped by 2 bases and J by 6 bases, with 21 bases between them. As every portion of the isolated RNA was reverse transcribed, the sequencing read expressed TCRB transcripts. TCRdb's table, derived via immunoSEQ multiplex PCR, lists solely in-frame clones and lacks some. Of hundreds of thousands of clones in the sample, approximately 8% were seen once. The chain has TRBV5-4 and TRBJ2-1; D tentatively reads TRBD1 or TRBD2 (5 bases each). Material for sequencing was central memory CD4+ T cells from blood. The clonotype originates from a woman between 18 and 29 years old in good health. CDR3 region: CASSFITGTIRSNEQFF. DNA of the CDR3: TGTGCCAGCAGCTTTATTACCGGGACCATCAGGAGCAATGAGCAGTTCTTC.